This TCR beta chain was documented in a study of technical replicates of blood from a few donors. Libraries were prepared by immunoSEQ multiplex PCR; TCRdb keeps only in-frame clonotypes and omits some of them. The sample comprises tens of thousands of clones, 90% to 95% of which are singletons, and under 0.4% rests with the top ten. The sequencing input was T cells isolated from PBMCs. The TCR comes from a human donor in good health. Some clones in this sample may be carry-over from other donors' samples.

Here the CDR3 DNA reads TGTGCCAGCAGTCCCCTGGACAGGGTTGCCACTAACTATGGCTACACCTTC. It codes for CASSPLDRVATNYGYTF. The J gene is TRBJ1-2, the V gene TRBV28, with 8 bases identical to TRBD1. Germline V gives CDR1 MDHEN, CDR2 SYDVKM. The CDR3 contains 17 residues. Unmatched junction bases numbered 11, after V lost 5 bases and J lost 0 bases.